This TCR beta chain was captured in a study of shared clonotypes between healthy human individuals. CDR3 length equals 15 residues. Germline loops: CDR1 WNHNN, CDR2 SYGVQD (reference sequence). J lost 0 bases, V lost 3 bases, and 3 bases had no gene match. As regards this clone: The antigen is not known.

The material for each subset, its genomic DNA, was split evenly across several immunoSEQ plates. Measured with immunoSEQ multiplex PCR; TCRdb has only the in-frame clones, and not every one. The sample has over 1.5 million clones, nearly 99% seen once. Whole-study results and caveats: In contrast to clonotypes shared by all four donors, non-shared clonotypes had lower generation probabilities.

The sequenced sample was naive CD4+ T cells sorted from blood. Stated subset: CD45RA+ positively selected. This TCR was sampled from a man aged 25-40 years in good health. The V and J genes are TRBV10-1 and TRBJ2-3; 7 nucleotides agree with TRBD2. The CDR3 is CASSENSGSTDTQYF. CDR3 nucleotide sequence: TGCGCCAGCAGTGAAAATAGCGGGAGCACAGATACGCAGTATTTT.